The TCR beta chain described here comes from a study of cytomegalovirus exposure and HLA in healthy donors. Study-level findings and limits: It has been reported that TCR beta sequences accurately predicted the HLA-A and HLA-B alleles of most subjects. In a later analysis, HLA-C alleles had the fewest associated TCRs, DRB1 alleles the most.

A note on this clone: No antigen is known for it.

Use of 60 Vbeta and 13 Jbeta primers characterized the PCR. Sequencing used immunoSEQ multiplex PCR; TCRdb keeps in-frame clones, though not all of them. The top ten clones hold under 5% of a sample with 100,000 to 150,000 clones, 81% of them seen once. The TCR comes from a man aged 18-30 years in good health and CMV-seropositive. The sample comprised PBMCs.

The DNA of the CDR3 is TGTGCCAGCAGCCACCGGACTAGCGAGGGGACCCAGTACTTC. This gives the protein CASSHRTSEGTQYF. This chain links TRBV5-4 with TRBJ2-5; TRBD2 matches at 9 bases. Germline CDR1 reads SGHNT; CDR2 reads YYREEE (reference sequence). The CDR3 totals 14 residues. Trimming took 4 bases from V and 7 from J; bases not matched to a gene: 8. The variable domain in full, with the rest retrieved from reference TRBV5-4 and TRBJ2-5, is ETGVTQSPTHLIKTRGQQVTLRCSSQSGHNTVSWYQQALGQGPQFIFQYYREEENGRGNFPPRFSGLQFPNYSSELNVNALELDDSALYLCASSHRTSEGTQYFGPGTRLLVL.